This T cell receptor beta chain was identified in a study of human T cells and chemical hapten exposure. Across the whole study: Diphenylcyclopropenone was administered weekly to the scalp of patients throughout the roughly 25-week study. Small volume differences among pooled libraries mainly caused per-sample TCR yield variation.

Findings of the study overall: Patch test score rose with PT1 expanded TCR count, significant at thresholds 8, 16 and 32, not 4.

TCRdb re-called the RACE reads through MiXCR, storing one row per CDR3 protein. This repertoire shows tens of thousands of distinct CDR3 sequences, more than 7.5% found once; its top ten account for around 9.6%. A remark on this clonotype: Its specificity is not known.

The V gene lost 5 bases and the J gene lost 6 bases, with 13 bases spanning the gap. This CDR3 has 13 amino acids. CDR1 is MDHEN, CDR2 SYDVKM, per germline. As for time point: pre-sensitization, week 0. Treatment defined: therapeutic diphenylcyclopropenone sensitization with weekly scalp DPC. The sequencing used whole blood, collected in connection with sensitization to the hapten diphenylcyclopropenone (DPC). The V call is TRBV28, the J call TRBJ1-1; no clear D gene. This receptor was taken from a man aged 40-49 years with alopecia areata. Some clones in this sample may be carry-over from other donors' samples. CDR3 nucleotide sequence: TGTGCCAGCAGTCCCCCATTCGGGGCTGAAGCTTTCTTT. It yields the protein CASSPPFGAEAFF.